This T cell receptor beta chain originates from a study of a mutant IDH1 vaccine in newly diagnosed glioma. Time point described: week 35, safety follow-up. Vaccine doses each comprised 300 ug of mutant IDH1 20-mer peptide, with topical imiquimod. Repertoires were generated with immunoSEQ multiplex PCR, while TCRdb's copy carries only in-frame clones and drops some. The sample holds some 31,000 clones, around 79% seen once. For this clone: Antigen unknown.

The CDR3 spans 12 residues. V lost 3 bases to trimming and J lost 6 bases, with 9 bases between them. Germline CDR1 is SGHAT and CDR2 is FQNNGV. The input for sequencing was PBMCs, taken from a glioma patient whose treatment included an IDH1 peptide vaccine. This clonotype originated in a woman aged 25 to 39 with glioma. Some clones in this sample may be carry-over from other donors' samples. The V call is TRBV11-2, the J call TRBJ2-7; no definite D call. CDR3 protein: CASSLWASEQYF. As DNA, the CDR3 is TGTGCCAGCAGCTTGTGGGCGAGCGAGCAGTACTTC.